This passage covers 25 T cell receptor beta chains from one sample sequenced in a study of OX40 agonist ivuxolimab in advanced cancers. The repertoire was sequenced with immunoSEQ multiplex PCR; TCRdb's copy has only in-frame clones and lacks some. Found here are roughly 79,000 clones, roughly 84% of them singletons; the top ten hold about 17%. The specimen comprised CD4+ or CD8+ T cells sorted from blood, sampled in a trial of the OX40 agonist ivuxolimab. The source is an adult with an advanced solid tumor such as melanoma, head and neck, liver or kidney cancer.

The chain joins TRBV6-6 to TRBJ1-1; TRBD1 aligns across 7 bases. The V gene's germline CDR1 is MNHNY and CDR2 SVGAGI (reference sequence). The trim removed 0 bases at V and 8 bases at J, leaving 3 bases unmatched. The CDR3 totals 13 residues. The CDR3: CASSYSRDREAFF. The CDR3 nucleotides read TGTGCCAGCAGTTACTCAAGGGACAGAGAAGCTTTCTTT.

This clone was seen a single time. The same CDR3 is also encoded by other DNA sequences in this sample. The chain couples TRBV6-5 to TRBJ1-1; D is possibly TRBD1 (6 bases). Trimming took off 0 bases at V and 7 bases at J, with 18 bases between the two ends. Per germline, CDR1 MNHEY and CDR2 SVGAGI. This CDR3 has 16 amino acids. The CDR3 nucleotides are TGTGCCAGCAGTTACTCTGGTCGGGACAACCGCGGTGAAGCTTTCTTT. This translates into CASSYSGRDNRGEAFF.

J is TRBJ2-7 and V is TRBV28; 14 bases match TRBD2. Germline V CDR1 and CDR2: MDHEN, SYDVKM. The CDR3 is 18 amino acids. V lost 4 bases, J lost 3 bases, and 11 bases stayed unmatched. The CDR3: CASSYPRGLAGAFYEQYF. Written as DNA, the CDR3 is TGTGCCAGCAGTTACCCGAGGGGACTAGCGGGAGCTTTCTACGAGCAGTACTTC.

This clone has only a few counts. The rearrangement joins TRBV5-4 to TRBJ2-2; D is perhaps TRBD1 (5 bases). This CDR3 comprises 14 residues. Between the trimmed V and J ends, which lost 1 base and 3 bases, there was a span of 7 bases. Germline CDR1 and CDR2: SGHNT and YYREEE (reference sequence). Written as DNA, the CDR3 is TGTGCCAGCAGCTTGCAGGGATACACCGGGGAGCTGTTTTTT. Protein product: CASSLQGYTGELFF.

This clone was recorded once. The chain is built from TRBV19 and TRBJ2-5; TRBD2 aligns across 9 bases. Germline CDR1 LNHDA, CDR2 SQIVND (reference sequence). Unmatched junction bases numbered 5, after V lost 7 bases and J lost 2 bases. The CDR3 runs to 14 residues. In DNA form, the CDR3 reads TGTGCCAGTAAATATAGCGGGAGTCAAGAGACCCAGTACTTC. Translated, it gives CASKYSGSQETQYF.

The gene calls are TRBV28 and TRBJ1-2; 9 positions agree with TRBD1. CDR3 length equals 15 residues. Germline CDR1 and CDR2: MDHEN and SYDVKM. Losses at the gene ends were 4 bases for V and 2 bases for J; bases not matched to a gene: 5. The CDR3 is CASSSTTGGNYGYTF. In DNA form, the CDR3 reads TGTGCCAGCAGTTCGACTACAGGGGGCAACTATGGCTACACCTTC.

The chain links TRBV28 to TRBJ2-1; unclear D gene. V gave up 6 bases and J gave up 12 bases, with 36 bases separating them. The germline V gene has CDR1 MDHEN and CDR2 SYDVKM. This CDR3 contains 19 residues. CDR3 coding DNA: TGTGCCAGCAGCCTCCGTACTCCCGGGTCTGGCCAACCCCCTACAGTGCAGTTCTTC. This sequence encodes CASSLRTPGSGQPPTVQFF.

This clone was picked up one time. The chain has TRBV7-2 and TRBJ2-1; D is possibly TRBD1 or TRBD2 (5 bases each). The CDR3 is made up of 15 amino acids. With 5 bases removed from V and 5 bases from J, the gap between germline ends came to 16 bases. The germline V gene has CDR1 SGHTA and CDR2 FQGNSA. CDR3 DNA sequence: TGTGCCAGCAGCGCACGACTTGGGACCCACAATGAGCAGTTCTTC. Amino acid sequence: CASSARLGTHNEQFF. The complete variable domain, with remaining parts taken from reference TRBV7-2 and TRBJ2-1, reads GAGVSQSPSNKVTEKGKDVELRCDPISGHTALYWYRQSLGQGLEFLIYFQGNSAPDKSGLPSDRFSAERTGGSVSTLTIQRTQQEDSAVYLCASSARLGTHNEQFFGPGTRLTVL.

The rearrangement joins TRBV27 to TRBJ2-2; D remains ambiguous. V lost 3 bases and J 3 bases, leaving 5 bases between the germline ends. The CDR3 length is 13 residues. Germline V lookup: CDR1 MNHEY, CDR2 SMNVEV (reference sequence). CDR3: CASSFPYTGELFF. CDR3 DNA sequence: TGTGCCAGCAGTTTTCCCTACACCGGGGAGCTGTTTTTT.

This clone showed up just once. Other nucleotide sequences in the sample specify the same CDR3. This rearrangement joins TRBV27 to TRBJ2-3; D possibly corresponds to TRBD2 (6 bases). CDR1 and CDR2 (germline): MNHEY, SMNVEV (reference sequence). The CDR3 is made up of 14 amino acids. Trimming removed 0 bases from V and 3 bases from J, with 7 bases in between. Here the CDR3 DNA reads TGTGCCAGCAGTTTATCGGCGGGGACAGATACGCAGTATTTT. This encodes CASSLSAGTDTQYF.

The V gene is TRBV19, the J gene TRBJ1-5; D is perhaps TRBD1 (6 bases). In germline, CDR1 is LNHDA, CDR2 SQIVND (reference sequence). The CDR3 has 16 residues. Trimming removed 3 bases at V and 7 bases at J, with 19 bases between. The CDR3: CASSMIGGFRGQPQHF. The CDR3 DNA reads TGTGCCAGTAGTATGATCGGGGGTTTCAGGGGACAGCCCCAGCATTTT. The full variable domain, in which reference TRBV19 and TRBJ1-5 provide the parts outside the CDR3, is DGGITQSPKYLFRKEGQNVTLSCEQNLNHDAMYWYRQDPGQGLRLIYYSQIVNDFQKGDIAEGYSVSREKKESFPLTVTSAQKNPTAFYLCASSMIGGFRGQPQHFGDGTRLSIL.

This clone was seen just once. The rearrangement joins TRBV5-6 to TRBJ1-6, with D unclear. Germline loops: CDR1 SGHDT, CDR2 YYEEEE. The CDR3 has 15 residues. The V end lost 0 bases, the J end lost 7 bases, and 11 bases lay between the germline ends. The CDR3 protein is CASSLDGSGNSPLHF. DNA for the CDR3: TGTGCCAGCAGCTTGGACGGGTCGGGAAATTCACCCCTCCACTTT.

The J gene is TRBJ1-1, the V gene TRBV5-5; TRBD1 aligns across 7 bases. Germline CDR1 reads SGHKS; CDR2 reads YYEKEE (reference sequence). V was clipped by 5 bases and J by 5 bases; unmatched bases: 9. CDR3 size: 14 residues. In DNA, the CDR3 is TGTGCCAGCAGACGAGGGGGCGCATCAACTGAAGCTTTCTTT. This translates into CASRRGGASTEAFF.

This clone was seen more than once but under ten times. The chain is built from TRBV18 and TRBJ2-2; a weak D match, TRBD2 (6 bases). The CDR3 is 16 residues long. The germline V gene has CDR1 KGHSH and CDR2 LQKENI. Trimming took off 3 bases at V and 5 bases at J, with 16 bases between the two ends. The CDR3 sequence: CASSPPAGIGTGELFF. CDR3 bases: TGTGCCAGCTCACCGCCTGCGGGGATAGGGACCGGGGAGCTGTTTTTT.

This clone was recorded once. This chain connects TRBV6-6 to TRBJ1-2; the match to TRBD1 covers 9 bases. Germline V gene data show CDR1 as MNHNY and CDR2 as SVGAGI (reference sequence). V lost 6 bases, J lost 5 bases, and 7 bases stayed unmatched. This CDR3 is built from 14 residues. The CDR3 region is CASSQDRGRYGYTF. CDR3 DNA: TGTGCCAGCAGCCAGGACAGGGGAAGGTATGGCTACACCTTC.

The CDR3, as DNA: TGTGCCAGTAGTATCACCCGGGGGATGGATTCACCCCTCCACTTT. Translating gives CASSITRGMDSPLHF. V and J are TRBV19 and TRBJ1-6, with D possibly being TRBD1 (5 bases). CDR1 is LNHDA and CDR2 is SQIVND in the germline V gene (reference sequence). The CDR3 spans 15 residues. The ends were cut back, 3 bases at V and 8 bases at J, with 14 bases in the middle.

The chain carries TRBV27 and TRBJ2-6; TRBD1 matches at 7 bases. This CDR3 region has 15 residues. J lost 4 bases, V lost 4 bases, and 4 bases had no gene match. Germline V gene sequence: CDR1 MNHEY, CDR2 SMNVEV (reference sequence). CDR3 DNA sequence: TGTGCCAGCAGTTCCGACAGGGCCGGGGCCAACGTCCTGACTTTC. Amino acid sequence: CASSSDRAGANVLTF.

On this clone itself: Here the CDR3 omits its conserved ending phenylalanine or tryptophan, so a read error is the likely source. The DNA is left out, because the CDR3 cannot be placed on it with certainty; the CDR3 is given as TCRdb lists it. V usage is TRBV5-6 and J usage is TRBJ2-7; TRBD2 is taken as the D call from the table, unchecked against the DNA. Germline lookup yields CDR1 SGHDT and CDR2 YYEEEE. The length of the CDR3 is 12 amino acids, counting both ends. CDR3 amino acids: CASSSERRADSY.

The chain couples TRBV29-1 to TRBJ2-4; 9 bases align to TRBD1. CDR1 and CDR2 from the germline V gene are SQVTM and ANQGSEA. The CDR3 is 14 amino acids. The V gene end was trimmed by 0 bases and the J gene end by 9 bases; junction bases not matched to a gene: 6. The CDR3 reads CSVEEGTGLGIQYF. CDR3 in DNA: TGCAGCGTTGAAGAAGGGACAGGGCTAGGCATTCAGTACTTC.

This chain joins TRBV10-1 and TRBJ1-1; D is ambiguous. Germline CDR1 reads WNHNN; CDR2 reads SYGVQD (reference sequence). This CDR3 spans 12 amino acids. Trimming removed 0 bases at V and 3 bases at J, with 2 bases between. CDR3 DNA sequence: TGCGCCAGCAGTGAGTCAGACACTGAAGCTTTCTTT. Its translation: CASSESDTEAFF.

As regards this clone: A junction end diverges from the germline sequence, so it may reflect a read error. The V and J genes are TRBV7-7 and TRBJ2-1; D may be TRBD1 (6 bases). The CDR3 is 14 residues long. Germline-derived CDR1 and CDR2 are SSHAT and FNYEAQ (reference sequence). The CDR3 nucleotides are TGTGCTAGCAGCTTACCCGCTGGACAGAGCGAGCAGTTCTTC. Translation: CASSLPAGQSEQFF.

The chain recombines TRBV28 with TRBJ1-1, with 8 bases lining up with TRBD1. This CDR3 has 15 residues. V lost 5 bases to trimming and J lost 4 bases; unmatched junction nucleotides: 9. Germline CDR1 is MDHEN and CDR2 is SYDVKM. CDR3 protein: CASSGGQGWGTEAFF. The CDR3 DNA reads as TGTGCCAGCAGTGGCGGACAGGGCTGGGGCACTGAAGCTTTCTTT. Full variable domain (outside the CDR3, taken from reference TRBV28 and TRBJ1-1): DVKVTQSSRYLVKRTGEKVFLECVQDMDHENMFWYRQDPGLGLRLIYFSYDVKMKEKGDIPEGYSVSREKKERFSLILESASTNQTSMYLCASSGGQGWGTEAFFGQGTRLTVV.

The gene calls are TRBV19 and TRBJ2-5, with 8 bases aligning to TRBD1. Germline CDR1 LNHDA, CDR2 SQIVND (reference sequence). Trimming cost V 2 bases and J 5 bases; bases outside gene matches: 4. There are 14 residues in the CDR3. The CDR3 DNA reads TGTGCCAGTAGTATACAGGGGGCCCGGGAGACCCAGTACTTC. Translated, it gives CASSIQGARETQYF.

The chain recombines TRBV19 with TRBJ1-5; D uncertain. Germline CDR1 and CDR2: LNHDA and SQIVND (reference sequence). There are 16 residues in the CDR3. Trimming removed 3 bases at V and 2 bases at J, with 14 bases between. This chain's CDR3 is CASSINAGGGNQPQHF. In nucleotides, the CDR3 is TGTGCCAGTAGTATTAATGCGGGCGGGGGCAATCAGCCCCAGCATTTT.

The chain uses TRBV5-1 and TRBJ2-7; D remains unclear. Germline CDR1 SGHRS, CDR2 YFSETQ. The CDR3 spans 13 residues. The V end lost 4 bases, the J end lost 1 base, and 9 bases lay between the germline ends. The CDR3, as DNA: TGCGCCAGCAGCGGAACACAATCCTACGAGCAGTACTTC. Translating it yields CASSGTQSYEQYF. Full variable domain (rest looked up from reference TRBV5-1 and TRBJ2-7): KAGVTQTPRYLIKTRGQQVTLSCSPISGHRSVSWYQQTPGQGLQFLFEYFSETQRNKGNFPGRFSGRQFSNSRSEMNVSTLELGDSALYLCASSGTQSYEQYFGPGTRLTVT.